This T cell receptor (beta chain) was sequenced during a study of CD8+ T cells in alopecia areata. This CDR3 spans 15 amino acids. Between the trimmed V and J ends, which lost 6 bases and 0 bases, there was a span of 14 bases. Germline lookup yields CDR1 MNHNY and CDR2 SVGAGI (reference sequence). Treatment defined: oral pan-JAK inhibitor, 5-10 mg twice daily. Extracted from the samples, RNA was reverse transcribed into cDNA to serve as the sequencing template. This table comes from immunoSEQ multiplex PCR, and its TCRdb copy is limited to in-frame clones, with some not included. The top ten clones hold more than 0.85% of a sample with over 250,000 clones, around 64% of them seen once.

This clonotype originated in a human donor with alopecia areata. The sample consisted of CD4+ T cells sorted from blood, taken around week 54, from a patient treated with tofacitinib. The chain uses TRBV6-6 and TRBJ1-1; D perhaps matches TRBD1 (5 bases). CDR3 amino acids: CASRPRTDMNTEAFF. In DNA form, the CDR3 reads TGTGCCAGCAGACCCAGGACGGACATGAACACTGAAGCTTTCTTT.